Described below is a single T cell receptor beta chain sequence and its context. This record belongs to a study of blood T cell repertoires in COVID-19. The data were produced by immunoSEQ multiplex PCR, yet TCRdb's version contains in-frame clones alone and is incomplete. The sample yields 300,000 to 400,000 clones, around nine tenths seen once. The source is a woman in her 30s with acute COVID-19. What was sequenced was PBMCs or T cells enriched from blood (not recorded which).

The CDR3 sequence is CASSPLTGTNGEGYTF. The CDR3 DNA reads as TGTGCCAGCTCACCTTTGACCGGGACAAATGGAGAAGGCTACACCTTC. The V gene is TRBV18, the J gene TRBJ1-2; TRBD1 is a possible D gene (6 bases). CDR3 length equals 16 residues. V dropped 3 bases and J dropped 8 bases, with 22 bases sitting between them. Germline lookup yields CDR1 KGHSH and CDR2 LQKENI.